A selection of T cell receptor beta chains follows, all from one sample in a study of blood T cell repertoires in COVID-19. Produced via immunoSEQ multiplex PCR; TCRdb's table is partial and in-frame only. Here the sample spans 200,000 to 250,000 clones, around 91% being singletons. Sequencing input: PBMCs or T cells enriched from blood (not recorded which). Every receptor here comes from a man younger than 45 who had been exposed to COVID-19. CDR3s include the opening cysteine and the closing phenylalanine or tryptophan. The D gene is left open where the match is weak. A row's size may be missing; if present it is once, few, many or a size class.

>TRBV7-2|TRBJ1-2|15|.|.
CASSFFRDGLRGYTF
TGTGCCAGCAGCTTTTTCCGGGACGGACTAAGAGGCTACACCTTC
>TRBV19|TRBJ2-2|15|.|.
CASSKGHGFTGELFF
TGTGCCAGTTCCAAAGGTCACGGGTTCACCGGGGAGCTGTTTTTT
>TRBV4-1|TRBJ2-5|13|.|.
CASSLPGTETQYF
TGCGCCAGCAGCCTCCCTGGCACGGAGACCCAGTACTTC
>TRBV5-4|TRBJ2-3|15|.|.
CASSLRGVRTDTQYF
TGTGCCAGCAGCTTGCGCGGGGTTAGGACAGATACGCAGTATTTT
>TRBV2|TRBJ2-1|13|.|.
CASSLSSYNEQFF
TGTGCCAGCAGTCTAAGCTCCTACAATGAGCAGTTCTTC
>TRBV10-3|TRBJ1-1|13|.|.
CAISDDRRSEAFF
TGTGCCATCAGTGACGACAGGAGGTCTGAAGCTTTCTTT
>TRBV15|TRBJ1-6|13|.|.
CATGRDKNSPLHF
TGTGCCACCGGTCGGGACAAGAATTCACCCCTCCACTTT
>TRBV5-1|TRBJ2-2|15|.|TRBD1
CASVRGTGDTGELFF
TGCGCCAGCGTTAGGGGGACAGGGGATACCGGGGAGCTGTTTTTT
>TRBV4-1|TRBJ2-2|14|.|.
CASSLTSSTGELFF
TGCGCCAGCAGCCTCACTAGTAGCACCGGGGAGCTGTTTTTT
>TRBV4-1|TRBJ2-5|18|.|TRBD2
CASSQVGLAGGRRETQYF
TGCGCCAGCAGCCAAGTAGGACTAGCGGGGGGGCGGCGGGAGACCCAGTACTTC
>TRBV13|TRBJ1-4|15|.|.
CASSLGQGEGEKLFF
TGTGCCAGCAGCTTAGGACAGGGCGAAGGTGAAAAACTGTTTTTT
>TRBV5-1|TRBJ1-5|13|.|.
CASSSGTRQPQHF
TGCGCCAGCAGCTCGGGAACGCGACAGCCCCAGCATTTT
>TRBV5-5|TRBJ2-3|15|.|TRBD2
CASSWRGGGSDTQYF
TGTGCCAGCAGCTGGCGGGGGGGCGGGTCCGATACGCAGTATTTT
>TRBV6-5|TRBJ1-5|15|.|.
CASSRHGISNQPQHF
TGTGCCAGCAGTCGGCACGGGATTAGCAATCAGCCCCAGCATTTT
>TRBV12-3/TRBV12-4|TRBJ2-3|13|once|.
CASSLRRSDTQYF
TGTGCCAGCAGTTTAAGGAGGTCAGATACGCAGTATTTT
>TRBV6-5|TRBJ2-7|15|.|TRBD2
CASSRLAGDRYEQYF
TGTGCCAGCAGCCGACTAGCGGGGGACCGCTACGAGCAGTACTTC
>TRBV5-4|TRBJ2-7|17|.|TRBD2
CASSHGVLAGDSYEQYF
TGTGCCAGCAGCCACGGAGTACTAGCGGGGGACTCCTACGAGCAGTACTTC
>TRBV5-4|TRBJ2-1|16|many|.
CASSLGGLAFYNEQFF
TGTGCCAGCAGCTTGGGTGGTCTAGCGTTCTACAATGAGCAGTTCTTC
>TRBV6-5|TRBJ1-3|15|.|TRBD1
CASSYRDSPGNTIYF
TGTGCCAGCAGTTATCGGGACAGCCCTGGAAACACCATATATTTT
>TRBV5-1|TRBJ1-1|18|.|.
CASSLARFGGRPGTEAFF
TGCGCCAGCAGCTTGGCCAGGTTCGGGGGGCGCCCCGGGACTGAAGCTTTCTTT
>TRBV5-1|TRBJ2-5|15|.|TRBD1
CASSKMTGAEETQYF
TGCGCCAGCAGTAAGATGACAGGGGCGGAGGAGACCCAGTACTTC
>TRBV3-1/TRBV3-2|TRBJ2-3|15|.|TRBD2
CASSGAGGSTDTQYF
TGTGCCAGCAGCGGGGCGGGGGGTAGCACAGATACGCAGTATTTT
>TRBV19|TRBJ1-2|11|.|.
CASNRGFGYTF
TGTGCCAGTAATAGAGGGTTTGGCTACACCTTC
>TRBV5-1|TRBJ2-5|18|few|.
CASSKLQPTGTLQETQYF
TGCGCCAGCAGTAAACTCCAACCAACAGGGACCCTACAAGAGACCCAGTACTTC
>TRBV4-2|TRBJ2-2|21|.|TRBD2
CASSQRGFGSGGQLTTGELFF
TGTGCCAGCAGCCAACGGGGGTTCGGTAGCGGGGGCCAATTGACCACCGGGGAGCTGTTTTTT